This T cell receptor (beta chain) was observed in a study of early T cells in non-severe SARS-CoV-2 infection. Across the whole study: The authors sequenced bulk RNA from unsorted whole blood, leaving chains unpaired.

There are a few counts of this clonotype. Antigen: not known. Individual cDNA molecules received unique molecular identifiers during library preparation. Using its own MiXCR run on the 5' RACE reads, TCRdb lists one record per CDR3 protein. The sample lists some 57,000 distinct CDR3 sequences; 7% to 10% were seen once. Trimming cost V 4 bases and J 3 bases; bases outside gene matches: 20. This CDR3 has 21 amino acids. Germline CDR1 reads MNHEY; CDR2 reads SMNVEV (reference sequence). Study-level results: In VDJdb matching, anti-spike CD8 responses were favored while private and CD4 specificities went missing.

This receptor was obtained from an adult who was a healthcare worker with PCR-confirmed SARS-CoV-2 infection or an uninfected control (not recorded which). What was sequenced was whole blood. The chain recombines TRBV27 with TRBJ2-2; 10 nucleotides agree with TRBD1. The CDR3 DNA reads TGTGCCAGCAGTTCCTTTCAGTTTATGTCGGACAGGGGGACTTACACCGGGGAGCTGTTTTTT. The encoded protein is CASSSFQFMSDRGTYTGELFF.